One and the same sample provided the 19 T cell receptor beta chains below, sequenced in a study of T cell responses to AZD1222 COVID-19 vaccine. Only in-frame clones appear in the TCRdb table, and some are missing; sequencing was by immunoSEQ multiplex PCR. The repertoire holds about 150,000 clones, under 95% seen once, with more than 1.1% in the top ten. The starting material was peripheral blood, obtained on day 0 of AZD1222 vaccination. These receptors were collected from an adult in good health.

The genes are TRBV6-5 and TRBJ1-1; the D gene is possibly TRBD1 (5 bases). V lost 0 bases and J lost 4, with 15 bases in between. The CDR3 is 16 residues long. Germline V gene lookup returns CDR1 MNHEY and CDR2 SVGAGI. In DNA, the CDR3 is TGTGCCAGCAGTTACTCGGATCAGGGTATGGGCACTGAAGCTTTCTTT. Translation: CASSYSDQGMGTEAFF.

CDR3 residues: CASSEWGTGTDTQYF. DNA of the CDR3: TGTGCCAGCAGCGAGTGGGGAACGGGCACAGATACGCAGTATTTT. J is TRBJ2-3 and V is TRBV13; D remains ambiguous. The germline CDR1 and CDR2 sequences are PRHDT and FYEKMQ (reference sequence). The CDR3 has 15 amino acids. Trimming pared 5 bases from V and 1 base from J, leaving 13 bases between.

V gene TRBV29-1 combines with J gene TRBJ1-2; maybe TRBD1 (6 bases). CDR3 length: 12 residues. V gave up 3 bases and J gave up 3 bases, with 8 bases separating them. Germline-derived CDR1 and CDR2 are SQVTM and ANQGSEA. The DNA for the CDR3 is TGCAGCGTTGAGAACAGGGACTATGGCTACACCTTC. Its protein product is CSVENRDYGYTF. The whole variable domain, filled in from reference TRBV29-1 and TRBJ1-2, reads SAVISQKPSRDICQRGTSLTIQCQVDSQVTMMFWYRQQPGQSLTLIATANQGSEATYESGFVIDKFPISRPNLTFSTLTVSNMSPEDSSIYLCSVENRDYGYTFGSGTRLTVV.

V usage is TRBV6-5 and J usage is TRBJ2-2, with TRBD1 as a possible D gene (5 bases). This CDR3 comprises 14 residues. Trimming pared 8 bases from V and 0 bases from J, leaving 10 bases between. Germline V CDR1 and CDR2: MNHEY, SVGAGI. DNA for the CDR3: TGTGCCAGCGTCGAGACAGCGAACACCGGGGAGCTGTTTTTT. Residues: CASVETANTGELFF.

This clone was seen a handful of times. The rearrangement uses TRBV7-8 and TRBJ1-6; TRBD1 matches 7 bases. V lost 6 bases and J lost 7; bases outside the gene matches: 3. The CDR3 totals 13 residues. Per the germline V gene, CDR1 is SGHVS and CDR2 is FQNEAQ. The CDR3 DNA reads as TGTGCCAGCAGGGTGACAGGGAATTCACCCCTCCACTTT. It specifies CASRVTGNSPLHF.

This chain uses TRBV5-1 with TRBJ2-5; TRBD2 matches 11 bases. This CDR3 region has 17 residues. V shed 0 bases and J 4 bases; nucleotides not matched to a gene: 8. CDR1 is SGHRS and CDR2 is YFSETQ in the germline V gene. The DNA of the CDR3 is TGCGCCAGCAGCTTGGAGGGACTAGCGGAGGGGGGAGAGACCCAGTACTTC. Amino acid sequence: CASSLEGLAEGGETQYF.

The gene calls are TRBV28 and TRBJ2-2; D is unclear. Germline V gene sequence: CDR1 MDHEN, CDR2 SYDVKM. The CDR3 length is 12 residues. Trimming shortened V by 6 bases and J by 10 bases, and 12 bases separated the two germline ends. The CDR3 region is CASRPDAVELFF. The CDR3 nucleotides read TGTGCCAGCAGACCCGACGCAGTGGAGCTGTTTTTT.

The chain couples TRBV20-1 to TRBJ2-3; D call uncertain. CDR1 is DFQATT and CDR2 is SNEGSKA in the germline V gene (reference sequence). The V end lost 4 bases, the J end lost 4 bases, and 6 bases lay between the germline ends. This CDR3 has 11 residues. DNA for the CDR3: TGCAGTGCTACCCCTTCAGATACGCAGTATTTT. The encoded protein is CSATPSDTQYF.

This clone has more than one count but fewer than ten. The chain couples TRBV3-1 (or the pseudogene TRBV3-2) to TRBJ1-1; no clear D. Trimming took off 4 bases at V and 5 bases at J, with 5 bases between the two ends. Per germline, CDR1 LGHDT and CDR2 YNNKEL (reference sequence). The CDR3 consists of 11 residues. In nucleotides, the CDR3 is TGTGCCAGCAGCCCTGGAACTGAAGCTTTCTTT. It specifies CASSPGTEAFF.

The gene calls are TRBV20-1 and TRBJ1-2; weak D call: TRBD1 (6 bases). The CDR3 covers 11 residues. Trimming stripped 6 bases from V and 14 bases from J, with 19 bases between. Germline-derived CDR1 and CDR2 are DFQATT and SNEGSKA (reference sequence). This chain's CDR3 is CSAGDKRTPTF. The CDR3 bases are TGCAGTGCAGGGGACAAGAGGACTCCGACCTTC.

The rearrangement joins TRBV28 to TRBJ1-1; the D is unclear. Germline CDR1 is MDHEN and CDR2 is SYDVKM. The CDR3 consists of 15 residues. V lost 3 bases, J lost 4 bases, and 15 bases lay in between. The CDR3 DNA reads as TGTGCCAGCAGTTTCAGGACTAATCAGCGCACTGAAGCTTTCTTT. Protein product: CASSFRTNQRTEAFF.

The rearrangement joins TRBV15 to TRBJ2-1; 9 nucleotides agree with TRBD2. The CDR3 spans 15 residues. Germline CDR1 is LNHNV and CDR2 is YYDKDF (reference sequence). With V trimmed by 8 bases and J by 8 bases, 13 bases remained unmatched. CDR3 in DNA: TGTGCCACCCGCGATAGCGGGGGTAATTGGGATGAGCAGTTCTTC. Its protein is CATRDSGGNWDEQFF. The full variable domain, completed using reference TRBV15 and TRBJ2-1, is DAMVIQNPRYQVTQFGKPVTLSCSQTLNHNVMYWYQQKSSQAPKLLFHYYDKDFNNEADTPDNFQSRRPNTSFCFLDIRSPGLGDTAMYLCATRDSGGNWDEQFFGPGTRLTVL.

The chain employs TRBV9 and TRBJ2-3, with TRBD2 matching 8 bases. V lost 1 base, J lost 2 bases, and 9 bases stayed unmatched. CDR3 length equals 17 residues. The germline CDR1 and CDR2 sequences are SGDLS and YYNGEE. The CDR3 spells CASSVMGAGAATDTQYF. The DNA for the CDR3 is TGTGCCAGCAGCGTAATGGGAGCGGGAGCCGCCACAGATACGCAGTATTTT.

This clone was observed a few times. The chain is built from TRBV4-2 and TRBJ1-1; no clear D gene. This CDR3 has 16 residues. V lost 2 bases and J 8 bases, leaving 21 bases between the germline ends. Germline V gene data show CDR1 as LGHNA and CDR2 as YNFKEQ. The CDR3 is CASSQLVSSERPEAFF. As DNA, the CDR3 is TGTGCCAGCAGCCAATTGGTTAGCTCCGAGCGGCCAGAAGCTTTCTTT.

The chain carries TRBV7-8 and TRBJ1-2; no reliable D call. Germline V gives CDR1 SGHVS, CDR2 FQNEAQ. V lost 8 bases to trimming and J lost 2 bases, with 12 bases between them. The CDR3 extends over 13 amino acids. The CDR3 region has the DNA TGTGCCAGCGGAAACAATCAAAACTATGGCTACACCTTC. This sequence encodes CASGNNQNYGYTF.

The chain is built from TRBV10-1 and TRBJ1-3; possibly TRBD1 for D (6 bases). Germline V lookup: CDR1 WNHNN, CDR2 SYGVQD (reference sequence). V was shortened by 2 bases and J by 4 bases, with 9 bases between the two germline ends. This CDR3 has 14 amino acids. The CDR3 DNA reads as TGCGCCAGCAGTGAGGCACAGGGAGGAAACACCATATATTTT. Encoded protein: CASSEAQGGNTIYF.

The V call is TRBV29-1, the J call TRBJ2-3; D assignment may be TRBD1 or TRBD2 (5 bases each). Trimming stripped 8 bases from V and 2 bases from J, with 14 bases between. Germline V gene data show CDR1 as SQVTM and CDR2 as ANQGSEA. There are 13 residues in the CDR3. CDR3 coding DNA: TGCAGCCTCATGGGGGTGTCCACAGATACGCAGTATTTT. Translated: CSLMGVSTDTQYF.

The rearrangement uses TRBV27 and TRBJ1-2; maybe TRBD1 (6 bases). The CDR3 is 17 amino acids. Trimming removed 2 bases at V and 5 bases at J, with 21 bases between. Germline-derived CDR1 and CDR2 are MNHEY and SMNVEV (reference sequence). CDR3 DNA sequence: TGTGCCAGCAGTTTACTCTGGGATGGTGGGGGGCTATATGGCTACACCTTC. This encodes CASSLLWDGGGLYGYTF.

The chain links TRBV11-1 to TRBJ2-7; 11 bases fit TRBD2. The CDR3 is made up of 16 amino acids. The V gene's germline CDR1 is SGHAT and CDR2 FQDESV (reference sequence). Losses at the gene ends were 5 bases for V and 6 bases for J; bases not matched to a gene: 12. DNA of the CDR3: TGTGCCAGCAGCCGGCGGGTAGCGGGAGGGCCCGGCGAGCAGTACTTC. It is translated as CASSRRVAGGPGEQYF. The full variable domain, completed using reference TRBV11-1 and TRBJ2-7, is EAEVAQSPRYKITEKSQAVAFWCDPISGHATLYWYRQILGQGPELLVQFQDESVVDDSQLPKDRFSAERLKGVDSTLKIQPAELGDSAMYLCASSRRVAGGPGEQYFGPGTRLTVT.